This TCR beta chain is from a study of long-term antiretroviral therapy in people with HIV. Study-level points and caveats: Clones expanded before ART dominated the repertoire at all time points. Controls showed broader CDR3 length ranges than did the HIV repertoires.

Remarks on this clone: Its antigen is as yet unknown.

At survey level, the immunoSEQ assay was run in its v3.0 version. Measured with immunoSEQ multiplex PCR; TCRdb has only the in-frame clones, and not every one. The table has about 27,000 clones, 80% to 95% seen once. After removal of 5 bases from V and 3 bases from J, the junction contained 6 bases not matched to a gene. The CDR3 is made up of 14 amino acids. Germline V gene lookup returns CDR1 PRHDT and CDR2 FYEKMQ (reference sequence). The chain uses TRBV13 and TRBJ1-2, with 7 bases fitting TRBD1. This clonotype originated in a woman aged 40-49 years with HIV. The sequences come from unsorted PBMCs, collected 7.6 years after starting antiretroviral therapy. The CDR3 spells CASSRRQGYYGYTF. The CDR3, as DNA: TGTGCCAGCAGCCGTCGACAGGGTTACTATGGCTACACCTTC.